What follows are 18 T cell receptor beta chains derived from one specimen sequenced in a study of monozygotic twins with inflammatory bowel disease. TCRdb re-called the 5' RACE reads, yielding one record per CDR3 amino acid sequence without DNA. In all, the sample yields a few hundred thousand distinct CDR3 sequences. Sequenced sample: blood. The receptor set was obtained from a human donor with ulcerative colitis or Crohn's disease, or a healthy co-twin of an affected twin (not recorded which).

V and J are TRBV4-2 and TRBJ2-7; the TRBD1 assignment by TCRdb is unverifiable without DNA. The germline gives CDR1 LGHNA, CDR2 YNFKEQ. The CDR3 consists of 16 residues. CDR3 residues: CASSQDVYRGINEQYF.

This CDR3 reads CASSSTPHVYEQYF. The chain joins TRBV6-2 or TRBV6-3 to TRBJ2-7; there is no DNA to check the TCRdb D call of TRBD1. The CDR3 covers 14 residues. Germline V lookup: CDR1 MNHEY, CDR2 SVGEGT.

This chain uses TRBV10-3 with TRBJ2-7; without DNA, the TCRdb call of TRBD1 cannot be checked. Germline V gives CDR1 ENHRY, CDR2 SYGVKD. CDR3 size: 14 residues. CDR3 sequence: CAISESGRVYEQYF.

This sequence joins TRBV20-1 and TRBJ2-7; TCRdb's D call, TRBD1, is unchecked because there is no DNA. The CDR3 runs to 15 residues. Germline V lookup: CDR1 DFQATT, CDR2 SNEGSKA (reference sequence). The CDR3 is CSASNRGTLSYEQYF.

The chain carries TRBV20-1 and TRBJ1-1; as DNA is missing, the TRBD1 call by TCRdb cannot be tested. Germline CDR1 DFQATT, CDR2 SNEGSKA (reference sequence). CDR3 length: 13 residues. CDR3 amino acids: CSALVRPNTEAFF.

The V call is TRBV30, the J call TRBJ2-5; TCRdb's D gene call, TRBD2, goes unchecked for lack of DNA. This CDR3 has 13 amino acids. CDR1 is GTSNPN and CDR2 is SVGIG in the germline V gene (reference sequence). CDR3 in amino acids: CAWSIRTEETQYF. Combining the CDR3 with reference TRBV30 and TRBJ2-5 gives the whole variable domain SQTIHQWPATLVQPVGSPLSLECTVEGTSNPNLYWYRQAAGRGLQLLFYSVGIGQISSEVPQNLSASRPQDRQFILSSKKLLLSDSGFYLCAWSIRTEETQYFGPGTRLLVL.

This chain uses TRBV4-1 with TRBJ1-5. Looked up from germline, CDR1 is MGHRA and CDR2 is YSYEKL. The CDR3 runs 14 residues. This CDR3 is CASSQTISNQPQHF.

The chain employs TRBV2 and TRBJ1-1; as DNA is missing, the TRBD1 call by TCRdb cannot be tested. CDR1 is SNHLY, CDR2 FYNNEI, per germline. The CDR3 is 13 amino acids. The chain's CDR3 is CASSEGTATEAFF.

The chain employs TRBV9 and TRBJ2-7; the D gene TCRdb calls, TRBD1, cannot be checked with no DNA. Germline CDR1 reads SGDLS; CDR2 reads YYNGEE. This CDR3 is built from 14 residues. Here the CDR3 reads CASSVDRGPFEQYF.

The J gene is TRBJ2-2, the V gene TRBV24-1; TCRdb reports TRBD2, a call that lacks DNA to check it against. In germline, CDR1 is KGHDR, CDR2 SFDVKD. The CDR3 sequence is 15 residues long. CDR3: CATSAGEPNTGELFF.

The chain joins TRBV29-1 to TRBJ2-7; the TCRdb D gene call, TRBD1, has no DNA to confirm it. CDR1 is SQVTM, CDR2 ANQGSEA, per germline. The CDR3 sequence is 14 residues long. CDR3 amino acids: CSVEGGTGANEQYF.

V is TRBV6-1 and J is TRBJ1-1; TCRdb's D call of TRBD1 is untestable without DNA. This CDR3 is built from 15 residues. Germline assignment: CDR1 MNHNS and CDR2 SASEGT. CDR3: CASSEGGGGITEAFF.

This chain uses TRBV7-9 with TRBJ2-1; lacking DNA, the TRBD2 call made by TCRdb goes unchecked. The germline V gene has CDR1 SEHNR and CDR2 FQNEAQ (reference sequence). The CDR3 runs to 15 residues. The CDR3 loop reads CASSRGTSSYNEQFF.

This chain connects TRBV5-1 to TRBJ2-3; the TCRdb D gene call, TRBD2, has no DNA to confirm it. Germline CDR1 reads SGHRS; CDR2 reads YFSETQ. CDR3 size: 17 residues. The CDR3 spells CASSRGLAGTSTDTQYF.

The chain couples TRBV6-5 to TRBJ2-5; TCRdb's D gene call, TRBD2, goes unchecked for lack of DNA. Germline loops: CDR1 MNHEY, CDR2 SVGAGI. The CDR3 sequence is 13 residues long. CDR3 protein: CASSYGTYETQYF.

The V gene is TRBV5-1, the J gene TRBJ2-7; there is no DNA to check the TCRdb D call of TRBD1. CDR3 length: 15 residues. Germline-derived CDR1 and CDR2 are SGHRS and YFSETQ. This chain's CDR3 is CASSFGALDSYEQYF.

The chain recombines TRBV7-9 with TRBJ2-3. The CDR3 consists of 15 residues. Germline V gives CDR1 SEHNR, CDR2 FQNEAQ (reference sequence). The CDR3 sequence is CASSFPTTGTDTQYF.

V usage is TRBV20-1 and J usage is TRBJ1-5; lacking DNA, the TRBD1 call made by TCRdb goes unchecked. Germline V gene lookup returns CDR1 DFQATT and CDR2 SNEGSKA (reference sequence). The CDR3 is 14 amino acids. CDR3 amino acids: CSATGTGAFQPQHF.